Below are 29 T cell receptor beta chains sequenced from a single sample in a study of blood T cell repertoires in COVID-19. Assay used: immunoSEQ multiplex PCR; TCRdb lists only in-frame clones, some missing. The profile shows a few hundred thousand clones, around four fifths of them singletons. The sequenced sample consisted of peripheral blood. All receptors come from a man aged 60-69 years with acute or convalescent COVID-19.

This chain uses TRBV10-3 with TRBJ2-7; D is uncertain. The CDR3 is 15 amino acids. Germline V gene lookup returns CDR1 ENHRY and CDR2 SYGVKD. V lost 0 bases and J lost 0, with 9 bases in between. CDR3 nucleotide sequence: TGTGCCATCAGTGAGTCTAGCATTAGCTCCTACGAGCAGTACTTC. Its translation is CAISESSISSYEQYF.

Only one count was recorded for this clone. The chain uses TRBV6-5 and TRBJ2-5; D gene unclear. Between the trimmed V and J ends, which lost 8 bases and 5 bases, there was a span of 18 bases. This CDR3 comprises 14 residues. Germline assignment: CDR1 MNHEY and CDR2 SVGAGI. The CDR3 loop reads CASHHLDPGETQYF. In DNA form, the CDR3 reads TGTGCCAGCCACCACCTAGACCCCGGCGAGACCCAGTACTTC.

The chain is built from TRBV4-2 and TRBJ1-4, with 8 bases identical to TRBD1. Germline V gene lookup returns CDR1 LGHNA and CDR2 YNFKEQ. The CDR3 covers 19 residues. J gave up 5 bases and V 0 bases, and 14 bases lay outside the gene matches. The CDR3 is CASSQDWAGTGLLNEKLFF. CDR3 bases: TGTGCCAGCAGCCAAGATTGGGCCGGGACAGGTTTATTGAATGAAAAACTGTTTTTT.

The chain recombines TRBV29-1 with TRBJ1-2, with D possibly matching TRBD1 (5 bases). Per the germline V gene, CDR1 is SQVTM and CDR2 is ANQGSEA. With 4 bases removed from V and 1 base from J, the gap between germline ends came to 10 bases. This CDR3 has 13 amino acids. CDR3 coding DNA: TGCAGCGTTGCGGGGGAGGGTAACTATGGCTACACCTTC. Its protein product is CSVAGEGNYGYTF. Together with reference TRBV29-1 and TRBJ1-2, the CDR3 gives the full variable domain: SAVISQKPSRDICQRGTSLTIQCQVDSQVTMMFWYRQQPGQSLTLIATANQGSEATYESGFVIDKFPISRPNLTFSTLTVSNMSPEDSSIYLCSVAGEGNYGYTFGSGTRLTVV.

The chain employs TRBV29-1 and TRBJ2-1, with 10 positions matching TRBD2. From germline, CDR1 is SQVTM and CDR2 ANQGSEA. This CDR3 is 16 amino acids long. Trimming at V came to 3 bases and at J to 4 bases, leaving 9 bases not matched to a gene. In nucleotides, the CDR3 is TGCAGCGTTGATGGGCTACTAGCGGGACAATACAATGAGCAGTTCTTC. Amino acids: CSVDGLLAGQYNEQFF.

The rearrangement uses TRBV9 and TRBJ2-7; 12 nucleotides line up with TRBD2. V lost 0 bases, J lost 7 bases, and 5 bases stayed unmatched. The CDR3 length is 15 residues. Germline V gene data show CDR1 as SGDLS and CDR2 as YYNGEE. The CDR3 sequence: CASSVEGTSGREQYF. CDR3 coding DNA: TGTGCCAGCAGCGTAGAAGGTACTAGCGGGAGGGAGCAGTACTTC. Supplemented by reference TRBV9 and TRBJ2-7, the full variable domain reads DSGVTQTPKHLITATGQRVTLRCSPRSGDLSVYWYQQSLDQGLQFLIQYYNGEERAKGNILERFSAQQFPDLHSELNLSSLELGDSALYFCASSVEGTSGREQYFGPGTRLTVT.

DNA of the CDR3: TGTGCCACCAAGACTAGCGGGAGTGCAGATACGCAGTATTTT. Its translation is CATKTSGSADTQYF. The chain is built from TRBV7-2 and TRBJ2-3, with 12 bases fitting TRBD2. The ends lost 10 bases at V and 4 bases at J; junction bases unmatched: 6. CDR1 is SGHTA, CDR2 FQGNSA, per germline. The length of the CDR3 is 14 residues.

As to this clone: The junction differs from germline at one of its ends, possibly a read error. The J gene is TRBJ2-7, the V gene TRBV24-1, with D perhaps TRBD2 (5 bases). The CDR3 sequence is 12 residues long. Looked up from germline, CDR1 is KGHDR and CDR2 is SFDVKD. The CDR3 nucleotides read TGTGCCACCAGTGAGCGGGCAGGCAACCCTCTCTTC. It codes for CATSERAGNPLF.

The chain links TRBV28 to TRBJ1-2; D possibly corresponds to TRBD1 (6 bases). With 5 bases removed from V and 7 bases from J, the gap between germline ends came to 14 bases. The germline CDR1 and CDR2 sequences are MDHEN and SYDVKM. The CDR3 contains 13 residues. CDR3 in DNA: TGTGCCAGCAGTCCCGGACAGCTCTTTGGCTACACCTTC. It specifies CASSPGQLFGYTF.

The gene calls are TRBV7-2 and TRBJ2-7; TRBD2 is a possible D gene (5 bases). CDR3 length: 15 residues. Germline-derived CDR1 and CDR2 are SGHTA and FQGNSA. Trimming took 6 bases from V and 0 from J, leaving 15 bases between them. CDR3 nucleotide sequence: TGTGCCAGCAGAAGGACTTACTTAAGCTCCTACGAGCAGTACTTC. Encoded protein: CASRRTYLSSYEQYF.

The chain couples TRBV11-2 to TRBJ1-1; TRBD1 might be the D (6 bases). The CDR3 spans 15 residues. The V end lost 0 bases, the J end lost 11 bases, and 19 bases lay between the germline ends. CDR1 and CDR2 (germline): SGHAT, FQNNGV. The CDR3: CASSLEGARYDKAFF. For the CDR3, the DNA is TGTGCCAGCAGCTTAGAGGGGGCGCGATATGATAAGGCTTTCTTT.

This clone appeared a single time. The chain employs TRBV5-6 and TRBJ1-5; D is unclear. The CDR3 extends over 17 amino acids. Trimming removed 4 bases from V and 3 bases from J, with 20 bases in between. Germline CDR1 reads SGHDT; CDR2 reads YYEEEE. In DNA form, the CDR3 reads TGTGCCAGCAGCGGTTGGGTTCCAGGACTCTTCAATCAGCCCCAGCATTTT. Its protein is CASSGWVPGLFNQPQHF.

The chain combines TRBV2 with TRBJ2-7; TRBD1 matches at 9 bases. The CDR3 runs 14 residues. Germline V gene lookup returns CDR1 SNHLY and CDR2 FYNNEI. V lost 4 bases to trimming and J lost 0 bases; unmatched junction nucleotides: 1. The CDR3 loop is CASSGGQGSYEQYF. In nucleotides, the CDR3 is TGTGCCAGCAGTGGGGGACAGGGCTCCTACGAGCAGTACTTC.

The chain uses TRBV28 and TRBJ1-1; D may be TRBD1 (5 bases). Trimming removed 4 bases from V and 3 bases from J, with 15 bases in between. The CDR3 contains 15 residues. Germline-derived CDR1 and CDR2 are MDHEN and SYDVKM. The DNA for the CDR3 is TGTGCCAGCAGTTGGGGGGGGGATCTGGACACTGAAGCTTTCTTT. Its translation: CASSWGGDLDTEAFF.

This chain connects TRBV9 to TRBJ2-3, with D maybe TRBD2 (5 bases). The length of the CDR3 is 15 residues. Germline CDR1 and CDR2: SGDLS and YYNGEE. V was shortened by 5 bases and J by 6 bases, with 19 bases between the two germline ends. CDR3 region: CASSRDGGIYDTQYF. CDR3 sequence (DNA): TGTGCCAGCAGTAGAGACGGAGGAATATACGATACGCAGTATTTT. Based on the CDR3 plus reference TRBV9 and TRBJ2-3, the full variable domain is DSGVTQTPKHLITATGQRVTLRCSPRSGDLSVYWYQQSLDQGLQFLIQYYNGEERAKGNILERFSAQQFPDLHSELNLSSLELGDSALYFCASSRDGGIYDTQYFGPGTRLTVL.

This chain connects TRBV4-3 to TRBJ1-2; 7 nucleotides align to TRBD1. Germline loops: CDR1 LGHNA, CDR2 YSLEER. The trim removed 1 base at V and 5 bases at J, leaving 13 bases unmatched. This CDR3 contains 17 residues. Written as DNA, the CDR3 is TGCGCCAGCAGCCAAGCATTGACAGGGCACGCTGAATATGGCTACACCTTC. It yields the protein CASSQALTGHAEYGYTF.

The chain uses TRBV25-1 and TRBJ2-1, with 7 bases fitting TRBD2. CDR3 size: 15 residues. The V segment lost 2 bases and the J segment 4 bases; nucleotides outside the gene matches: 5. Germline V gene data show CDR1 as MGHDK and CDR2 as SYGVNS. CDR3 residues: CASSEGEGLYNEQFF. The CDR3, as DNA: TGTGCCAGCAGTGAAGGGGAGGGACTGTACAATGAGCAGTTCTTC.

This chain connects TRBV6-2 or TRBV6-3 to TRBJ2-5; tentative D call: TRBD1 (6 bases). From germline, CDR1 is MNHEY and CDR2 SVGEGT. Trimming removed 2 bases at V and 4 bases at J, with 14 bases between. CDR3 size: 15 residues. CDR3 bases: TGTGCCAGCAGTTACGCGGCGGTAGGGGGAGAGACCCAGTACTTC. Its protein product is CASSYAAVGGETQYF.

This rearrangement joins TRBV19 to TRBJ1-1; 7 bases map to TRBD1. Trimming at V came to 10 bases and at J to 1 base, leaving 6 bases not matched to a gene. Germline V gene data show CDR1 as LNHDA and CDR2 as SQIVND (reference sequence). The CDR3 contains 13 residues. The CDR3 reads CAIRDRANTEAFF. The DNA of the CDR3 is TGTGCCATTAGGGACAGAGCGAACACTGAAGCTTTCTTT.

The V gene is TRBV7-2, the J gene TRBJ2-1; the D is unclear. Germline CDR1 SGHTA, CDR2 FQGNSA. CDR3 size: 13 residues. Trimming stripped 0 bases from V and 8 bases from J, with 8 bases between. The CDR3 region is CASSLASLDEQFF. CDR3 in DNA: TGTGCCAGCAGCTTAGCTAGCTTGGATGAGCAGTTCTTC. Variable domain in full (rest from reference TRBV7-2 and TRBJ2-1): GAGVSQSPSNKVTEKGKDVELRCDPISGHTALYWYRQSLGQGLEFLIYFQGNSAPDKSGLPSDRFSAERTGGSVSTLTIQRTQQEDSAVYLCASSLASLDEQFFGPGTRLTVL.

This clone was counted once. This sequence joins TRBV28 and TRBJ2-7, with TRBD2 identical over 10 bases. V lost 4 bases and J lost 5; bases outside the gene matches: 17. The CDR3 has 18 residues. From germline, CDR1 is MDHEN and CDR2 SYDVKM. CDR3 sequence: CASSSEGVAGGSGNEQYF. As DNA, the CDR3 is TGTGCCAGCAGTTCTGAAGGGGTAGCGGGAGGATCGGGCAACGAGCAGTACTTC. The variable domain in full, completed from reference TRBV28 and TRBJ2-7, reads DVKVTQSSRYLVKRTGEKVFLECVQDMDHENMFWYRQDPGLGLRLIYFSYDVKMKEKGDIPEGYSVSREKKERFSLILESASTNQTSMYLCASSSEGVAGGSGNEQYFGPGTRLTVT.

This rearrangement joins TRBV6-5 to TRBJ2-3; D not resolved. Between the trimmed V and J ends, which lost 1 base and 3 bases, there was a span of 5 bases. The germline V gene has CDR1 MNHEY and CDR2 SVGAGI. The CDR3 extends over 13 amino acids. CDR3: CASSYLETDTQYF. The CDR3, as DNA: TGTGCCAGCAGTTACTTAGAGACAGATACGCAGTATTTT.

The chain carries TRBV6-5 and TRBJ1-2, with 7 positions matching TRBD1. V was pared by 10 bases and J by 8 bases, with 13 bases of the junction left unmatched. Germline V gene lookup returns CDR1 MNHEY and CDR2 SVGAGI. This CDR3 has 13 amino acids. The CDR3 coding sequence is TGTGCCACGATCTCAGGGGGAGGCTTGGGCTACACCTTC. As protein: CATISGGGLGYTF.

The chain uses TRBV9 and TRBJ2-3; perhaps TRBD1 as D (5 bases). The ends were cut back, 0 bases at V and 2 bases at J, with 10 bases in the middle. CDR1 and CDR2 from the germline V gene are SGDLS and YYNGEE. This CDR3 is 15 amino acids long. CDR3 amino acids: CASSVVPGATDTQYF. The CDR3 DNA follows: TGTGCCAGCAGCGTAGTACCTGGGGCCACAGATACGCAGTATTTT.

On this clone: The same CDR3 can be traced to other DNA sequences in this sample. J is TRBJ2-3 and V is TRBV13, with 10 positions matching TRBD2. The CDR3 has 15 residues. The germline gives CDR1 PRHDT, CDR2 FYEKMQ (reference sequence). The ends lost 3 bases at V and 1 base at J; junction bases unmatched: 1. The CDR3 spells CASSFLAGGTDTQYF. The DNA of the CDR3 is TGTGCCAGCAGCTTCCTAGCGGGAGGCACAGATACGCAGTATTTT.

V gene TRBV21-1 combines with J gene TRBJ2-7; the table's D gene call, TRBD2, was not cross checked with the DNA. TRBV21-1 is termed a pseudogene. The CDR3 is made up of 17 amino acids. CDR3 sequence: CASSKALLPGEAYEQYF. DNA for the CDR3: TGTGCCAGCAGCAAAGCGCTTTTGCCGGGGGAAGCCTACGAGCAGTACTTC.

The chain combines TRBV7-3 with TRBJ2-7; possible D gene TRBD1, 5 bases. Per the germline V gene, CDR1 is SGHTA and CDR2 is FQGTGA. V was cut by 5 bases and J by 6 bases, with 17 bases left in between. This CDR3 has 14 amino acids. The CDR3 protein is CASSPIGAPGEQYF. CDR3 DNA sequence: TGTGCCAGCAGCCCCATAGGGGCGCCGGGCGAGCAGTACTTC.

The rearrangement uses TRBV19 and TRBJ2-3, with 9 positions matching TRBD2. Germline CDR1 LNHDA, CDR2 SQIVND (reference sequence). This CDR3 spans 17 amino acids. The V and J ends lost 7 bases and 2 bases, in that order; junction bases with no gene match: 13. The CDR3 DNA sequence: TGTGCCAGTACCGATAGCGGGAGCCCCGAGGACACAGATACGCAGTATTTT. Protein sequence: CASTDSGSPEDTDTQYF.

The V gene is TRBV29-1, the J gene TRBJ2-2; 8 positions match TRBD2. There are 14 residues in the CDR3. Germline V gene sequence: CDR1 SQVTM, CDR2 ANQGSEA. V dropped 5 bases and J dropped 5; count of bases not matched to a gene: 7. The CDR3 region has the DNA TGCAGCGTTAGCGAGCGGGGGAAAACCGGGGAGCTGTTTTTT. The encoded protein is CSVSERGKTGELFF.